The clone carrying this T cell receptor beta chain was recorded once. Each replicate PCR on the sorted subsets used around 200 ng DNA (around 30,000 T cell genomes). TCRdb's table, derived via immunoSEQ multiplex PCR, lists solely in-frame clones and lacks some. The repertoire holds over a million clones, about 98.5% seen once, with 0.3% to 0.45% in the top ten. This sample was included in a study of shared clonotypes between healthy human individuals. The donor cohort consisted entirely of Caucasian adults residing in Nashville, Tennessee. The authors divided CD4+ cells into CD45RA+ naive and CD45RA-negative memory subsets. In germline, CDR1 is SGDLS, CDR2 YYNGEE. This CDR3 region has 15 residues. V dropped 0 bases and J dropped 6 bases, with 15 bases sitting between them.

This TCR derives from a man aged 25 to 40 in good health. The chain recombines TRBV9 with TRBJ1-1, with D perhaps TRBD1 (5 bases). Input material: naive CD4+ T cells sorted from blood. The subset here: CD45RA+ positively selected. CDR3 nucleotides: TGTGCCAGCAGCGTAGATTTGGGTGGGGCCCCTGAAGCTTTCTTT. Residues: CASSVDLGGAPEAFF. Drawing the rest from reference TRBV9 and TRBJ1-1, the complete variable domain is DSGVTQTPKHLITATGQRVTLRCSPRSGDLSVYWYQQSLDQGLQFLIQYYNGEERAKGNILERFSAQQFPDLHSELNLSSLELGDSALYFCASSVDLGGAPEAFFGQGTRLTVV.